What follows are 4 T cell receptor beta chains derived from one specimen sequenced in a study of T cell clonality in common variable immunodeficiency. General study findings and limits: Common variable immunodeficiency TCR beta sequences reportedly had fewer deletions and N-nucleotide insertions.

No antigen is known for these receptors. Assay: immunoSEQ multiplex PCR; the TCRdb copy retains only in-frame clones and omits some. This sample carries 15,000 to 20,000 clones, none of them present only once. The sequenced sample was peripheral blood mononuclear cells. Source of these receptors: a human donor with common variable immunodeficiency.

This clone occurred many times. From the germline J gene comes the end of the CDR3, since the read stops 3 residues before it. This chain links TRBV5-1 with TRBJ1-3, with 7 nucleotides matching TRBD1. The CDR3 is 16 residues long. The V segment lost 3 bases and the J segment 0 bases; nucleotides outside the gene matches: 6. In germline, CDR1 is SGHRS, CDR2 YFSETQ. The CDR3 spells CASSSNRGFSGNTIYF. The sequenced part of the CDR3 DNA is TGCGCCAGCAGCTCCAACAGGGGTTTCTCTGGAAACACC.

In this sample, this clone turned up many times. CDR3 region: CASSQESAGGPAGELFF. The CDR3 bases that were read are TGTGCCAGCAGCCAAGAATCAGCGGGAGGACCCGCCGGGGAG. This chain connects TRBV14 to TRBJ2-2; 9 nucleotides match TRBD2. The read ends 3 residues early relative to the CDR3; the germline J gene fills the gap. The CDR3 covers 17 residues. Germline V CDR1 and CDR2: SGHDN, FVKESK. Trimming removed 0 bases from V and 6 bases from J; junction bases left unmatched: 8.

This clone has just a few counts. The DNA ends 3 residues before the CDR3 does, and the rest of the CDR3 is filled in from the germline J gene. The V call is TRBV13, the J call TRBJ2-4, with D uncertain. The CDR3 is 16 residues long. The ends were cut back, 1 base at V and 0 bases at J, with 10 bases in the middle. Per germline, CDR1 PRHDT and CDR2 FYEKMQ (reference sequence). The CDR3 reads CASSLVGSLAKNIQYF. The DNA read from the CDR3 is TGTGCCAGCAGCTTAGTAGGGTCTCTAGCCAAAAACATT.

This clone was detected a few times. The read finishes 3 residues shy of the CDR3 end, and the germline J gene is used to complete it. This chain connects TRBV13 to TRBJ2-1, with 9 bases identical to TRBD2. The CDR3 has 15 amino acids. V shed 0 bases, J shed 3 bases, and the junction held 0 bases outside the gene matches. Per the germline V gene, CDR1 is PRHDT and CDR2 is FYEKMQ (reference sequence). Partial CDR3 DNA: TGTGCCAGCAGCTTAGGAGCGGGGGGCTACAATGAG. Amino acid sequence: CASSLGAGGYNE. The whole CDR3 reads CASSLGAGGYNEQFF.